This T cell receptor beta chain was sequenced in a study of blood T cell repertoires in COVID-19. Study as a whole: Collection of acute and convalescent COVID-19 samples took place in the United States, Italy and Spain. In each case, the material was cDNA or gDNA derived from T cells, B-cell-depleted T cells, or PBMCs.

Source study methods: Reference gene primer amplification yielded estimated nucleated cell counts. Data came from immunoSEQ multiplex PCR; TCRdb stores just in-frame clones and leaves some out. The V and J calls and clone size are taken from that table; D and trimming were inferred from the DNA. The table records fewer than 65,000 clones, about 85% of them present only once. This CDR3 has 15 residues. J gave up 5 bases and V 1 base, and 4 bases lay outside the gene matches. Germline V gives CDR1 MDHEN, CDR2 SYDVKM. The specimen was peripheral blood. The genes are TRBV28 and TRBJ1-2; 10 nucleotides align to TRBD1. The receptor was derived from a human donor with acute or convalescent COVID-19. The donor label of this sample is uncertain. The CDR3, as DNA: TGTGCCAGCAGTTTATTCGGGACAGGGGTTTATGGCTACACCTTC. Amino acid sequence: CASSLFGTGVYGYTF.